One and the same sample provided the 17 T cell receptor beta chains below, sequenced in a study of brain T cells in children with intractable seizures. Assay: immunoSEQ multiplex PCR; the TCRdb copy retains only in-frame clones and omits some. The sample holds about 340,000 clones; about 93% are singletons and the top ten take around 5%. The time point was: blood from clinic visit 5 months post-surgery; TSC patient then seizure free. The sequenced sample was peripheral blood, obtained roughly 5 months after surgery. The receptors were sampled from a boy younger than two with tuberous sclerosis and intractable seizures.

This chain uses TRBV19 with TRBJ2-5; 8 positions match TRBD1. Unmatched junction bases numbered 7, after V lost 10 bases and J lost 3 bases. The length of the CDR3 is 13 residues. CDR1 LNHDA and CDR2 SQIVND come from the germline V gene (reference sequence). The CDR3 sequence: CATSQGAKETQYF. In DNA, the CDR3 is TGTGCCACCTCGCAGGGGGCGAAAGAGACCCAGTACTTC.

The chain uses TRBV5-1 and TRBJ1-1, with D uncertain. Per germline, CDR1 SGHRS and CDR2 YFSETQ. The CDR3 runs 14 residues. V dropped 1 base and J dropped 0 bases, with 7 bases sitting between them. The CDR3 region has the DNA TGCGCCAGCAGCTTGCTCAACATGAACACTGAAGCTTTCTTT. Translated: CASSLLNMNTEAFF.

V and J are TRBV4-1 and TRBJ2-7, with a possible D match to TRBD2 (6 bases). CDR1 is MGHRA, CDR2 YSYEKL, per germline. The V and J ends lost 2 bases and 4 bases respectively, with 12 bases between them. The CDR3 is made up of 14 amino acids. The CDR3 loop reads CASSQRLERYEQYF. The CDR3, as DNA: TGCGCCAGCAGCCAACGACTAGAAAGGTACGAGCAGTACTTC.

This clone occurred once. This rearrangement joins TRBV11-2 to TRBJ1-1; D ambiguous. The CDR3 consists of 15 residues. V lost 8 bases and J lost 0, with 16 bases in between. Germline V gene lookup returns CDR1 SGHAT and CDR2 FQNNGV. The CDR3 protein is CASRQVRTMNTEAFF. The DNA for the CDR3 is TGTGCCAGCCGCCAGGTACGGACTATGAACACTGAAGCTTTCTTT.

The J gene is TRBJ2-3, the V gene TRBV6-1, with D perhaps TRBD1 (6 bases). This CDR3 is 16 amino acids long. Germline V lookup: CDR1 MNHNS, CDR2 SASEGT. V shed 1 base and J shed 4 bases, with 15 bases lying between them. CDR3: CASSEGLGQGSDTQYF. The CDR3 region has the DNA TGTGCCAGCAGTGAAGGGCTGGGCCAGGGGTCAGATACGCAGTATTTT.

The chain uses TRBV2 and TRBJ2-1; TRBD2 agrees at 11 bases. J was trimmed by 7 bases and V by 7 bases; bases with no gene match: 12. The CDR3 sequence is 16 residues long. CDR1 and CDR2 from the germline V gene are SNHLY and FYNNEI. The CDR3 sequence: CASNTRSGGAGNEQFF. The CDR3 nucleotides are TGTGCCAGCAATACTCGTAGCGGGGGGGCTGGGAATGAGCAGTTCTTC.

This sequence joins TRBV28 and TRBJ2-7, with TRBD1 matching over 12 bases. Germline-derived CDR1 and CDR2 are MDHEN and SYDVKM. The CDR3 contains 17 residues. J gave up 6 bases and V 4 bases, and 13 bases lay outside the gene matches. CDR3 residues: CASSSSLTGTGGLEQYF. The CDR3 nucleotides are TGTGCCAGCAGTTCCAGTTTAACCGGGACAGGGGGCCTCGAGCAGTACTTC.

This chain connects TRBV20-1 to TRBJ2-2; D is undetermined. Trimming cost V 6 bases and J 5 bases, with 7 bases left between them. In germline, CDR1 is DFQATT, CDR2 SNEGSKA (reference sequence). CDR3 length: 11 residues. CDR3 residues: CSAFTTGELFF. The CDR3, as DNA: TGCAGTGCGTTTACTACCGGGGAGCTGTTTTTT.

The rearrangement uses TRBV3-1 (or the pseudogene TRBV3-2) and TRBJ2-3; 10 bases line up with TRBD2. The length of the CDR3 is 17 residues. CDR1 and CDR2 from the germline V gene are LGHDT and YNNKEL (reference sequence). V gave up 0 bases and J gave up 3 bases; unmatched junction bases: 6. The CDR3 region has the DNA TGTGCCAGCAGCCAAGAGAGCGGGGGGGCCGCAACAGATACGCAGTATTTT. Encoded protein: CASSQESGGAATDTQYF.

The chain recombines TRBV7-2 with TRBJ2-4; D could derive from TRBD1 or TRBD2 (5 bases each). CDR3 length equals 14 residues. V was pared by 3 bases and J by 6 bases, with 12 bases between. Germline values: CDR1 SGHTA, CDR2 FQGNSA. The chain's CDR3 is CASSFRGGGNIQYF. The CDR3 DNA reads TGTGCCAGCAGCTTTAGGGGTGGGGGAAACATTCAGTACTTC.

V and J are TRBV7-9 and TRBJ2-1; TRBD2 matches 11 bases. The germline V gene has CDR1 SEHNR and CDR2 FQNEAQ (reference sequence). Trimming took 5 bases from V and 0 from J; bases not matched to a gene: 12. CDR3 length equals 19 residues. CDR3 coding DNA: TGTGCCAGCAGCGGGAAGACTAGCGGGGTCCCGACCTCCTACAATGAGCAGTTCTTC. Amino acid sequence: CASSGKTSGVPTSYNEQFF.

The V call is TRBV30, the J call TRBJ2-5; 10 nucleotides line up with TRBD2. Looked up from germline, CDR1 is GTSNPN and CDR2 is SVGIG (reference sequence). J gave up 4 bases and V 4 bases, and 0 bases lay outside the gene matches. The CDR3 runs to 12 residues. This CDR3 reads CAWTSGRETQYF. CDR3 bases: TGTGCCTGGACTAGCGGGAGAGAGACCCAGTACTTC.

Here the CDR3 reads CASSIVGSNQPQHF. The CDR3 DNA sequence: TGTGCCAGTAGTATTGTGGGTAGCAATCAGCCCCAGCATTTT. The V gene is TRBV19, the J gene TRBJ1-5, with D unclear. The CDR3 runs 14 residues. Trimming stripped 3 bases from V and 0 bases from J, with 6 bases between. CDR1 is LNHDA, CDR2 SQIVND, per germline (reference sequence).

V gene TRBV5-1 combines with J gene TRBJ2-6, with 7 bases fitting TRBD1. Germline assignment: CDR1 SGHRS and CDR2 YFSETQ. The CDR3 consists of 15 residues. V lost 4 bases, J lost 4 bases, and 5 bases stayed unmatched. In DNA form, the CDR3 reads TGCGCCAGCAGCCGCGACAGGGCCGGGGCCAACGTCCTGACTTTC. It yields the protein CASSRDRAGANVLTF. Supplemented by reference TRBV5-1 and TRBJ2-6, the full variable domain reads KAGVTQTPRYLIKTRGQQVTLSCSPISGHRSVSWYQQTPGQGLQFLFEYFSETQRNKGNFPGRFSGRQFSNSRSEMNVSTLELGDSALYLCASSRDRAGANVLTFGAGSRLTVL.

The V gene is TRBV5-8, the J gene TRBJ2-7; 9 bases are a match to TRBD1. The CDR3 contains 15 residues. CDR1 and CDR2 from the germline V gene are SGHTS and YDEGEE. V dropped 6 bases and J dropped 5; count of bases not matched to a gene: 12. CDR3 in amino acids: CASTPLGTGPNEQYF. Here the CDR3 DNA reads TGTGCCAGCACCCCCCTGGGGACAGGGCCCAACGAGCAGTACTTC.

This chain uses TRBV3-1 (or the pseudogene TRBV3-2) with TRBJ2-1, with D unresolved. The CDR3 sequence is 16 residues long. The V gene lost 1 base and the J gene lost 0 bases, with 10 bases spanning the gap. Germline CDR1 LGHDT, CDR2 YNNKEL (reference sequence). CDR3 coding DNA: TGTGCCAGCAGCCAAGTTGCCAGGAGCTCCTACAATGAGCAGTTCTTC. As protein: CASSQVARSSYNEQFF.

The chain links TRBV28 to TRBJ1-1, with D perhaps matching TRBD1 (5 bases). V gave up 10 bases and J gave up 8 bases, with 20 bases separating them. The CDR3 spans 13 residues. CDR1 MDHEN and CDR2 SYDVKM come from the germline V gene. The CDR3 sequence is CATAAAGKREAFF. For the CDR3, the DNA is TGTGCCACCGCCGCGGCAGGGAAGAGGGAAGCTTTCTTT.